Sequencing of this T cell receptor (beta chain) was carried out in a study of blood T cell repertoires in COVID-19. With 4 bases removed from V and 6 bases from J, the gap between germline ends came to 16 bases. The germline CDR1 and CDR2 sequences are SGHRS and YFSETQ. This CDR3 is built from 15 residues. Sequencing was performed with immunoSEQ multiplex PCR; in TCRdb, only in-frame clones are kept and a portion is missing. The sample lists some 130,000 clones, 85% occurring once. Material for sequencing was peripheral blood. The TCR comes from a human donor in a cohort sampled during active COVID-19. This chain links TRBV5-1 with TRBJ2-2; D unresolved. CDR3 loop: CASSPQNNPSGELFF. DNA for the CDR3: TGCGCCAGCAGCCCGCAAAACAATCCTTCCGGGGAGCTGTTTTTT.